This record concerns one T cell receptor (beta chain) sequence. Its antigen is undetermined. Peripheral blood was collected from the related graft donor on the marrow donation day. The assay was immunoSEQ multiplex PCR, and TCRdb's table has in-frame clones only and misses some. There are about 44,000 clones in the sample, none observed a single time. This entry comes from a study of T cells after posttransplantation cyclophosphamide. Germline CDR1 and CDR2: LNHNV and YYDKDF (reference sequence). Trimming cost V 0 bases and J 1 base; bases outside gene matches: 2. This CDR3 region has 15 residues. Findings and limits, study-wide: Later post-transplant blood repertoires were often dominated by donor CD8+ memory clones. Blood and skin or GI T cell repertoires showed limited TRB overlap.

J is TRBJ2-7 and V is TRBV15; 8 nucleotides align to TRBD2. Source material: PBMCs. The TCR sequence derives from a man between 35 and 55 years old in good health, CMV-negative, and a related stem cell transplant donor. The CDR3 DNA reads as TGTGCCACCAGCAGAGACGGGGGGGCATCCTACGAGCAGTACTTC. Translating gives CATSRDGGASYEQYF.